Below, 23 T cell receptor beta chains from the same sample are listed, as sequenced in a study of Ad26.COV2.S vaccination and SARS-CoV-2 variants (dated by TCRdb to the early 2020s). The intended sense of this specimen's treatment or condition label: roughly 20 received Ad26.COV2.S at low or high dose, single or two shots; roughly five received placebo; per-sample allocation not given. For vaccine and placebo recipients, the sequenced repertoires came from samples collected on day 63 after the first injection. Libraries were constructed by the immunoSEQ multiplex PCR assay. The clones in this table, taken by TCRdb from immuneACCESS, are in-frame only. Not every clone is retained; where verified, under half of the shortfall comes from an unresolved V gene, and the cause of the rest is unknown. The sample has roughly 400,000 clones on record, around nine tenths of them singletons. Jointly, the top ten make up 1.5% to 2% of the sample.

This material consisted of peripheral blood, taken in a trial of Ad26.COV2.S vaccine versus placebo. The receptor set was obtained from a person aged 18-60 years who received the Ad26.COV2.S COVID-19 vaccine or a placebo.

The chain uses TRBV2 and TRBJ2-7; D might be TRBD1 or TRBD2, each matching 5 bases. Trimming took 0 bases from V and 2 from J, leaving 14 bases between them. The germline gives CDR1 SNHLY, CDR2 FYNNEI. This CDR3 is 16 amino acids long. The CDR3 DNA is TGTGCCAGCAGTGAAGCTGTTGGGACCGCCACCTACGAGCAGTACTTC. Translating gives CASSEAVGTATYEQYF.

This chain joins TRBV2 and TRBJ1-1; D is perhaps TRBD1 (6 bases). The germline V and J ends were trimmed by 4 bases and 4 bases, with 16 bases remaining between them. This CDR3 contains 15 residues. The germline gives CDR1 SNHLY, CDR2 FYNNEI. The CDR3 region has the DNA TGTGCCAGCAGTGTCGGAGGGGGTGAGAGCACTGAAGCTTTCTTT. As protein: CASSVGGGESTEAFF.

The chain carries TRBV7-6 and TRBJ1-3; the D gene is possibly TRBD1 (6 bases). CDR3 length: 16 amino acids. Trimming removed 7 bases from V and 0 bases from J, with 16 bases in between. Germline CDR1 reads SGHVS; CDR2 reads FNYEAQ. CDR3 nucleotides: TGTGCCAGCACTTTGGGACATACAGACTCTGGAAACACCATATATTTT. It codes for CASTLGHTDSGNTIYF. The whole variable domain, filled in from reference TRBV7-6 and TRBJ1-3, reads GAGVSQSPRYKVTKRGQDVALRCDPISGHVSLYWYRQALGQGPEFLTYFNYEAQQDKSGLPNDRFSAERPEGSISTLTIQRTEQRDSAMYRCASTLGHTDSGNTIYFGEGSWLTVV.

The chain is built from TRBV18 and TRBJ2-7, with TRBD1 identical over 8 bases. CDR3 size: 13 residues. V lost 2 bases and J lost 6; bases outside the gene matches: 3. The V gene's germline CDR1 is KGHSH and CDR2 LQKENI. This CDR3 reads CASSPDRGVEQYF. The CDR3 DNA reads as TGTGCCAGCTCACCAGACAGGGGAGTCGAGCAGTACTTC.

This chain links TRBV6-1 with TRBJ2-7; D may be TRBD2 (6 bases). CDR1 is MNHNS and CDR2 is SASEGT in the germline V gene. V lost 2 bases and J lost 5, with 13 bases in between. The CDR3 loop spans 14 amino acids. The CDR3 region has the DNA TGTGCCAGCAGTGAACGGGGGACCAGTGACGAGCAGTACTTC. Translating gives CASSERGTSDEQYF.

Written as DNA, the CDR3 is TGTGCCAGCAGTTACTCGAGAGCGGGAGGGTCAAAATCCTACAATGAGCAGTTCTTC. Its protein is CASSYSRAGGSKSYNEQFF. J is TRBJ2-1 and V is TRBV6-2 or TRBV6-3; 10 positions match TRBD2. Trimming at V came to 0 bases and at J to 1 base, leaving 9 bases not matched to a gene. The CDR3 is 19 residues long. CDR1 is MNHEY, CDR2 SVGEGT, per germline.

The chain joins TRBV3-1 (or the pseudogene TRBV3-2) to TRBJ2-7, with TRBD2 matching 13 bases. Germline assignment: CDR1 LGHDT and CDR2 YNNKEL (reference sequence). The trim removed 4 bases at V and 1 base at J, leaving 1 base unmatched. There are 15 residues in the CDR3. In nucleotides, the CDR3 is TGTGCCAGCAGCCGGGGACTAGCGGGGTCCTACGAGCAGTACTTC. Its translation is CASSRGLAGSYEQYF.

This clone occurred once. This chain joins TRBV7-8 and TRBJ2-3, with TRBD2 matching 7 bases. Germline V lookup: CDR1 SGHVS, CDR2 FQNEAQ. V shed 1 base, J shed 5 bases, and the junction held 6 bases outside the gene matches. This CDR3 comprises 15 residues. CDR3 in DNA: TGTGCCAGCAGCTTAGAAGGGAGGGCCCTAGATACGCAGTATTTT. It is translated as CASSLEGRALDTQYF.

The chain couples TRBV15 to TRBJ2-7, with a weak D call TRBD2 (5 bases). The V gene lost 0 bases and the J gene lost 5 bases, with 14 bases spanning the gap. The CDR3 length is 15 residues. Germline V gene data show CDR1 as LNHNV and CDR2 as YYDKDF (reference sequence). The CDR3 sequence: CATSRDLTPGDEQYF. In DNA, the CDR3 is TGTGCCACCAGCAGAGATCTCACCCCCGGGGACGAGCAGTACTTC.

The chain uses TRBV4-3 and TRBJ2-3; 15 bases match TRBD2. Trimming removed 1 base from V and 4 bases from J; junction bases left unmatched: 9. This CDR3 comprises 19 residues. Germline V CDR1 and CDR2: LGHNA, YSLEER. In DNA form, the CDR3 reads TGCGCCAGCAGCCAAGGATTATGGACTAGCGGGAGGGCGGCAGATACGCAGTATTTT. Translated, it gives CASSQGLWTSGRAADTQYF.

The V and J genes are TRBV5-6 and TRBJ2-2; TRBD2 matches at 8 bases. Germline V gene sequence: CDR1 SGHDT, CDR2 YYEEEE. V lost 4 bases and J lost 6; bases outside the gene matches: 17. The CDR3 sequence is 18 residues long. The CDR3 loop reads CASSRDGRTSRRPGELFF. The CDR3 bases are TGTGCCAGCAGCAGGGACGGCCGGACTAGCCGACGCCCCGGGGAGCTGTTTTTT. The full variable domain, rest sourced from reference TRBV5-6 and TRBJ2-2, is DAGVTQSPTHLIKTRGQQVTLRCSPKSGHDTVSWYQQALGQGPQFIFQYYEEEERQRGNFPDRFSGHQFPNYSSELNVNALLLGDSALYLCASSRDGRTSRRPGELFFGEGSRLTVL.

Here the CDR3 DNA reads TGCGCCAGCAGCCAAGGTATCGCGGGTAAAGAGACCCAGTACTTC. Encoded protein: CASSQGIAGKETQYF. The chain has TRBV4-1 and TRBJ2-5; TRBD2 is a possible D gene (5 bases). Germline assignment: CDR1 MGHRA and CDR2 YSYEKL. V lost 1 base and J 3 bases, leaving 12 bases between the germline ends. The CDR3 has 15 amino acids.

The rearrangement links TRBV27 to TRBJ2-7, with D possibly TRBD2 on 5 matching bases. V was pared by 5 bases and J by 0 bases, with 8 bases between. This CDR3 region has 13 residues. Germline CDR1 reads MNHEY; CDR2 reads SMNVEV (reference sequence). This CDR3 is CASSAGLSYEQYF. The CDR3 DNA reads as TGTGCCAGCAGTGCCGGACTCTCCTACGAGCAGTACTTC.

The chain is built from TRBV10-1 and TRBJ2-7; 10 bases align to TRBD1. The germline V gene has CDR1 WNHNN and CDR2 SYGVQD (reference sequence). The length of the CDR3 is 17 residues. J lost 2 bases, V lost 2 bases, and 9 bases had no gene match. CDR3 nucleotides: TGCGCCAGCAGTGAGAGACAGGGGGCGCGTCCGACCTACGAGCAGTACTTC. It yields the protein CASSERQGARPTYEQYF.

The chain uses TRBV30 and TRBJ2-1; TRBD2 matches 7 bases. The germline V gene has CDR1 GTSNPN and CDR2 SVGIG (reference sequence). This CDR3 spans 12 amino acids. The V and J ends lost 4 bases and 10 bases, in that order; junction bases with no gene match: 7. CDR3 amino acids: CAWNPGGREQFF. The CDR3 nucleotides read TGTGCCTGGAATCCCGGGGGGAGAGAGCAGTTCTTC.

J is TRBJ2-1 and V is TRBV6-1; a possible D gene is TRBD2 (6 bases). Germline V lookup: CDR1 MNHNS, CDR2 SASEGT. Trimming took off 3 bases at V and 15 bases at J, with 21 bases between the two ends. The CDR3 contains 14 residues. The CDR3 region is CASSEVNTGSSLFF. CDR3 DNA: TGTGCCAGCAGTGAGGTGAACACCGGGAGTTCACTGTTCTTC.

The CDR3 nucleotides read TGTGCCAGCTCACCTGATAGCGGGACTAGCACAGATACGCAGTATTTT. Translation: CASSPDSGTSTDTQYF. The chain links TRBV18 to TRBJ2-3; TRBD2 matches 8 bases. V trimming: 3 bases; J trimming: 0 bases; junction bases outside the gene matches: 5. There are 16 residues in the CDR3. Germline V gives CDR1 KGHSH, CDR2 LQKENI.

V is TRBV5-4 and J is TRBJ2-7, with 11 bases lining up with TRBD2. Germline trimming cut 5 bases from V and 7 bases from J; bases unmatched to any gene: 17. The germline CDR1 and CDR2 sequences are SGHNT and YYREEE (reference sequence). The CDR3 extends over 17 amino acids. The CDR3 region has the DNA TGTGCCAGCAGTTTAGGGTCCGGGACTAGCGGTCCGTGGGAGCAGTACTTC. As protein: CASSLGSGTSGPWEQYF.

This chain joins TRBV5-1 and TRBJ2-1, with 7 bases fitting TRBD1. Germline lookup yields CDR1 SGHRS and CDR2 YFSETQ. CDR3 size: 15 residues. V lost 6 bases, J lost 2 bases, and 8 bases stayed unmatched. CDR3 sequence (DNA): TGCGCCAGCACTAAAGAGGGGGCCCCCTACAATGAGCAGTTCTTC. Translated, it gives CASTKEGAPYNEQFF.

The V and J genes are TRBV4-1 and TRBJ1-1, with a possible D match to TRBD1 (5 bases). The CDR3 is made up of 17 amino acids. V dropped 0 bases and J dropped 5 bases, with 19 bases sitting between them. Germline V gene sequence: CDR1 MGHRA, CDR2 YSYEKL. This CDR3 reads CASSQDRVKGGGTEAFF. As DNA, the CDR3 is TGCGCCAGCAGCCAAGATCGGGTCAAGGGCGGGGGGACTGAAGCTTTCTTT.

Only a few counts were recorded for this clone. This chain links TRBV4-1 with TRBJ2-1; possibly TRBD1 for D (5 bases). In germline, CDR1 is MGHRA, CDR2 YSYEKL. The CDR3 covers 11 residues. The V end lost 6 bases, the J end lost 7 bases, and 7 bases lay between the germline ends. This chain's CDR3 is CASRDINEQFF. CDR3 nucleotide sequence: TGCGCCAGCAGGGACATTAATGAGCAGTTCTTC.

The chain joins TRBV29-1 to TRBJ1-5; 8 nucleotides align to TRBD1. With V trimmed by 5 bases and J by 2 bases, 2 bases remained unmatched. This CDR3 comprises 13 residues. Germline CDR1 SQVTM, CDR2 ANQGSEA. The CDR3 DNA is TGCAGCGTTTCGACAGGGGGCAATCAGCCCCAGCATTTT. It yields the protein CSVSTGGNQPQHF.

Written as DNA, the CDR3 is TGTGCCAGCACCCTTAGAGGGGGGGCTAACTATGGCTACACCTTC. It translates to CASTLRGGANYGYTF. The chain carries TRBV7-2 and TRBJ1-2, with a tentative D call TRBD1 (6 bases). Between the trimmed V and J ends, which lost 7 bases and 0 bases, there was a span of 15 bases. This CDR3 is built from 15 residues. Germline V CDR1 and CDR2: SGHTA, FQGNSA.